The next 5 T cell receptor beta chains were all read from a single sample in a study of blood T cell repertoires in COVID-19. Measured with immunoSEQ multiplex PCR; TCRdb has only the in-frame clones, and not every one. This sample carries roughly 41,000 clones, approximately 80% of them seen once, and the ten largest clones take over 1.5%. Sequencing used peripheral blood. These receptors all stem from a man aged 55-75 years with COVID-19, enrolled during active disease.

V is TRBV27 and J is TRBJ1-2; a weak D match, TRBD1 (5 bases). From germline, CDR1 is MNHEY and CDR2 SMNVEV (reference sequence). CDR3 length: 15 amino acids. With 3 bases removed from V and 5 bases from J, the gap between germline ends came to 16 bases. The DNA for the CDR3 is TGTGCCAGCAGTTTCGGCCAGGGCAGTTTGTATGGCTACACCTTC. It specifies CASSFGQGSLYGYTF.

The chain is built from TRBV9 and TRBJ2-5; a weak D match, TRBD2 (6 bases). The CDR3 is made up of 14 amino acids. From germline, CDR1 is SGDLS and CDR2 YYNGEE. The germline V and J ends were trimmed by 3 bases and 1 base, with 10 bases remaining between them. In nucleotides, the CDR3 is TGTGCCAGCAGCGCCGGAGGGTTCCAAGAGACCCAGTACTTC. It is translated as CASSAGGFQETQYF.

The rearrangement links TRBV27 to TRBJ2-3; 9 nucleotides agree with TRBD2. CDR1 is MNHEY and CDR2 is SMNVEV in the germline V gene (reference sequence). The CDR3 consists of 16 residues. J was trimmed by 4 bases and V by 0 bases; bases with no gene match: 5. CDR3 in DNA: TGTGCCAGCAGTTTATCGGCGGGAGGGAGGGCAGATACGCAGTATTTT. This sequence encodes CASSLSAGGRADTQYF.

Concerning this clone: At one end, the junction sequence differs from germline, possibly due to a read error. V and J are TRBV7-3 and TRBJ2-3; TRBD2 aligns across 15 bases. The CDR3 spans 15 residues. CDR1 is SGHTA, CDR2 FQGTGA, per germline. The DNA for the CDR3 is TGTGCCAGCAGCTTAGCCGGACTAGCGGGAGGGCCGCACTATTTT. Its translation: CASSLAGLAGGPHYF.

The sample holds one count of this clone. The V and J genes are TRBV7-2 and TRBJ1-4; D is undetermined. Between the trimmed V and J ends, which lost 8 bases and 0 bases, there was a span of 10 bases. The V gene's germline CDR1 is SGHTA and CDR2 FQGNSA. This CDR3 comprises 14 residues. CDR3: CASRSSATNEKLFF. The CDR3 DNA reads TGTGCCAGCCGGAGCTCTGCAACTAATGAAAAACTGTTTTTT. The variable domain in full, completed from reference TRBV7-2 and TRBJ1-4, reads GAGVSQSPSNKVTEKGKDVELRCDPISGHTALYWYRQSLGQGLEFLIYFQGNSAPDKSGLPSDRFSAERTGGSVSTLTIQRTQQEDSAVYLCASRSSATNEKLFFGSGTQLSVL.